This T cell receptor (beta chain) was identified in a study of CD8 T cells in ankylosing spondylitis. This clonotype was found many times. Antigen: not known. The study's findings and limits: The study looked at matched synovial fluid samples from ankylosing spondylitis patients. Disease-linked clones were reported to be significantly enriched there.

MiXCR, run by TCRdb on the 5' RACE reads, gives a single entry per CDR3 protein. Of 250,000 or so distinct CDR3 sequences in the sample, under 30% were seen once. The sequenced sample was blood, either unsorted or a sorted T cell fraction (not recorded which). This receptor was obtained from a male donor with ankylosing spondylitis or in good health (not recorded which).

The chain's CDR3 is CSAQPGHEQYF. As DNA, the CDR3 is TGCAGTGCTCAGCCGGGGCACGAGCAGTACTTC. J is TRBJ2-7 and V is TRBV20-1; D assignment may be TRBD1 or TRBD2 (5 bases each). This CDR3 spans 11 amino acids. Trimming shortened V by 5 bases and J by 5 bases, and 10 bases separated the two germline ends. Germline CDR1 DFQATT, CDR2 SNEGSKA (reference sequence).